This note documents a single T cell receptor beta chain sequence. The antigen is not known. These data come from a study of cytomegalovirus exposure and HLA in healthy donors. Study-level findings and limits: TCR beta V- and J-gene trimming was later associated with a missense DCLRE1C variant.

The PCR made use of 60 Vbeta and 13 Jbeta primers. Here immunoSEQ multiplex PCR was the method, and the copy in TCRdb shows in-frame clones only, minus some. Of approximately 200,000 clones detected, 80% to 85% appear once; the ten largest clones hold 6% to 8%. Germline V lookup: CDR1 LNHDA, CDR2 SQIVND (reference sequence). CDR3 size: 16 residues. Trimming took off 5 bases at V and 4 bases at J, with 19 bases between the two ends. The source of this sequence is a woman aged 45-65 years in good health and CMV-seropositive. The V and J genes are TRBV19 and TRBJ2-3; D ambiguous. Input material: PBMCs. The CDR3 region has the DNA TGTGCCAGTAGTTATCGTCGACTCCCGGTCGCAGATACGCAGTATTTT. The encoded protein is CASSYRRLPVADTQYF.